The sequence of this TCR beta chain was determined in a study of cytotoxic CD8 clonotypes in ibrutinib-treated CLL. Repertoires were generated with immunoSEQ multiplex PCR, while TCRdb's copy carries only in-frame clones and drops some. The repertoire holds 150,000 to 250,000 clones, approximately 72% seen once, with under 15% in the top ten. The CDR3 covers 11 residues. The V end lost 3 bases, the J end lost 6 bases, and 6 bases lay between the germline ends. The V gene's germline CDR1 is SGDLS and CDR2 YYNGEE. The input for sequencing was PBMCs, taken after 24 months of ibrutinib treatment. The chain has TRBV9 and TRBJ1-2; D ambiguous. This TCR was sampled from a human donor with chronic lymphocytic leukemia. In DNA form, the CDR3 reads TGTGCCAGCAGCGCGGCGGATGGCTACACCTTC. It is translated as CASSAADGYTF.